The TCR beta chain described here comes from a study of T-cell reconstitution after alpha-beta-depleted transplantation in children. This clonotype was recorded many times. Its antigen is undetermined. Study-level results: At the one-year point after transplant, T-cell counts and TCRbeta diversity were found to come mostly from T cells that had been newly produced. Reported findings indicate that, about two months after transplant, alpha-beta T cells came from several hundred expanded clones, which were derived from non-depleted graft cells. After transplant, high TCRbeta diversity at day 60 in some patients arose from surviving recipient T cells and thymic progenitors.

A library of TCRbeta sequences, prepared with unique molecular identifiers, was generated. TCRdb re-derived calls from the PCR reads in MiXCR, one entry per CDR3 protein. Of around 670,000 distinct CDR3 sequences listed, 13% are singletons. This CDR3 contains 13 residues. CDR1 and CDR2 from the germline V gene are MNHNS and SASEGT. V lost 5 bases to trimming and J lost 1 base, with 8 bases between them. The source was PBMCs, collected before TCRalphabeta/CD19-depleted stem cell transplant. This clonotype was obtained from a girl aged 2 to 10 with congenital amegakaryocytic thrombocytopenia, due to receive a stem cell transplant. The chain carries TRBV6-1 and TRBJ1-1; D is perhaps TRBD1 (5 bases). Here the CDR3 reads CASSQGRNTEAFF. In DNA form, the CDR3 reads TGTGCCAGCAGTCAGGGACGGAACACTGAAGCTTTCTTT.